Listed below are T cell receptor beta chains from one sample, sequenced in a study of vaccination and CD4 T cells after COVID-19. Which antigens these TCRs recognize remains unknown. TCRdb recomputed calls from the PCR reads with MiXCR, one row per CDR3 protein. The table records about 15,000 distinct CDR3 sequences, less than 60% of them present only once. The sequenced sample was CD4+ T cells from blood, cultured in vitro, obtained before SARS-CoV-2 vaccination. These receptor sequences come from a human donor who had recovered from COVID-19. The CDR3 runs from the conserved cysteine through the conserved F or W. The order of the fields is J gene, clone size, V gene, D gene, CDR3 protein, CDR3 DNA. A D gene is named only where the DNA matches it firmly. Rows give clone size only sometimes, using once, few, many, or a class for an expanded clone.

TRBJ1-2 few TRBV10-3 - CAISEPGHNYGYTF TGTGCCATCAGTGAGCCGGGGCACAACTATGGCTACACCTTC
TRBJ1-1 - TRBV7-2 - CASSSQYNTEAFF TGTGCCAGCAGCTCACAATACAACACTGAAGCTTTCTTT
TRBJ1-2 few TRBV14 - CASSQDLGGAGYTF TGTGCCAGCAGCCAAGACTTGGGAGGGGCTGGCTACACCTTC
TRBJ1-2 - TRBV18 - CASSPVDSGGYTF TGTGCCAGCTCACCTGTAGATTCGGGAGGCTACACCTTC
TRBJ1-2 few TRBV7-2 - CASSPVEARRYGYTF TGTGCCAGCAGCCCAGTTGAGGCCCGCCGCTATGGCTACACCTTC
TRBJ2-2 few TRBV27 - CASSLNGGNTGELFF TGTGCCAGCAGTCTAAACGGGGGGAACACCGGGGAGCTGTTTTTT
TRBJ1-6 - TRBV19 - CASSMRREIRSPLHF TGTGCCAGTAGTATGCGGAGGGAGATTCGTTCACCCCTCCACTTT
TRBJ1-6 - TRBV2 - CASKSFRERLNSPLHF TGTGCCAGCAAGTCGTTTAGGGAAAGACTAAATTCACCCCTCCACTTT
TRBJ2-7 - TRBV12-3/TRBV12-4 TRBD1 CASSWTGFNEQYF TGTGCCAGCAGTTGGACAGGTTTTAACGAGCAGTACTTC
TRBJ2-7 - TRBV20-1 TRBD2 CSASPGGTSGGKQYF TGCAGTGCTAGTCCTGGGGGCACTAGCGGGGGAAAGCAGTACTTC
TRBJ1-5 - TRBV12-3/TRBV12-4 TRBD1 CASSSRTGAGRPQHF TGTGCCAGCAGTTCCCGGACAGGGGCCGGGAGGCCCCAGCATTTT
TRBJ1-3 - TRBV7-2 - CASSLVSRGHGNTIYF TGTGCCAGCAGCTTAGTGTCCAGGGGACATGGAAACACCATATATTTT
TRBJ2-7 - TRBV12-3/TRBV12-4 TRBD1 CASTLTGGSSYEQYF TGTGCCAGCACCCTAACAGGGGGTAGCTCCTACGAGCAGTACTTC
TRBJ1-3 medium-sized TRBV11-3 - CASSLSRNTIYF TGTGCCAGCAGCTTAAGCCGGAACACCATATATTTT
TRBJ1-2 - TRBV7-2 - CASSQETPRTEVNYGYTF TGTGCCAGCAGCCAAGAAACCCCGAGGACAGAGGTTAACTATGGCTACACCTTC
TRBJ2-3 - TRBV25-1 - CASSEGRGRSTDTQYF TGTGCCAGCAGTGAGGGACGGGGAAGAAGCACAGATACGCAGTATTTT
TRBJ1-2 - TRBV7-9 TRBD1 CASSARDRDYGYTF TGTGCCAGCAGCGCGAGGGACAGGGACTATGGCTACACCTTC